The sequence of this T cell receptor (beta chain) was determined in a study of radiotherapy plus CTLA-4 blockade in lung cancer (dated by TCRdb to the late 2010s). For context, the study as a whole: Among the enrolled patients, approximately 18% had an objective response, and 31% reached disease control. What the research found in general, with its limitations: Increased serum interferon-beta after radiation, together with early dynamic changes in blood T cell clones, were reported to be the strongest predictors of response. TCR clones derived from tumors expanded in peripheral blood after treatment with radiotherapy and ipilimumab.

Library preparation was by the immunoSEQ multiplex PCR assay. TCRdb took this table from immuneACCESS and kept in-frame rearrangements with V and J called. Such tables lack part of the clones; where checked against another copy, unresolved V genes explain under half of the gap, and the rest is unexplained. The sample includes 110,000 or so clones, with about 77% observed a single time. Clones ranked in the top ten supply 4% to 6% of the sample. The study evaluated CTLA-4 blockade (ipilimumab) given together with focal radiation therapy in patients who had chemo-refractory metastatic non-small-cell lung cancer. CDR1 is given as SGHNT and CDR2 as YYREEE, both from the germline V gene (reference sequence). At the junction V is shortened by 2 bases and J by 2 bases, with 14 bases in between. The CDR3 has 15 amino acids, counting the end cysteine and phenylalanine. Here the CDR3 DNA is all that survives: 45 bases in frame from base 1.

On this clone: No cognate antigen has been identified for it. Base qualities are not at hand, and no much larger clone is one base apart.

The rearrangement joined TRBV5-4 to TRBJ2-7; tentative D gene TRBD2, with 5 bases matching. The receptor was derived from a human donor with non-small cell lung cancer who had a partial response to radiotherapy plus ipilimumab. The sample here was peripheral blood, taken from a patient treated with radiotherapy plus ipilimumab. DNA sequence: TGTGCCAGCAGCTTAGACTACCAAAGTGCCTACGAGCAGTACTTC. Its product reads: CASSLDYQSAYEQYF. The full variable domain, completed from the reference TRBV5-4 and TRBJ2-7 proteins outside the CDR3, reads ETGVTQSPTHLIKTRGQQVTLRCSSQSGHNTVSWYQQALGQGPQFIFQYYREEENGRGNFPPRFSGLQFPNYSSELNVNALELDDSALYLCASSLDYQSAYEQYFGPGTRLTVT.